This is a list of T cell receptor beta chains from one sample in a study of shared T cell receptors in the human thymus. Only in-frame clones appear in the TCRdb table, and some are missing; sequencing was by immunoSEQ multiplex PCR. Of around 730,000 clones listed, 75% to 90% are singletons. The sample was also reused in another study, on human thymus T cells.

Material for sequencing was thymocytes. These receptors originate from a girl under three years old with a congenital heart defect. Both conserved end residues are trimmed from each CDR3. Expanded clones are given a class, and other clones once, few, many or no size at all.

J gene: TRBJ1-1; V gene: TRBV9; clone size: NA; CDR3 protein: ASSAGQLNTEAF
J gene: TRBJ2-2; V gene: TRBV30; clone size: NA; CDR3 protein: AWTPDEEDSNTGELF
J gene: TRBJ2-1; V gene: TRBV6-6; clone size: NA; CDR3 protein: ASSRGTSGGYNEQF
J gene: TRBJ2-2; V gene: TRBV9; clone size: NA; CDR3 protein: ASSTKDGQEDTGELF
J gene: TRBJ1-2; V gene: TRBV6-1; clone size: NA; CDR3 protein: ASNSQGPRYGYT
J gene: TRBJ1-2; V gene: TRBV7-2; clone size: NA; CDR3 protein: ASSLVSDWGQPDYGYT
J gene: TRBJ1-2; V gene: TRBV6-1; clone size: few; CDR3 protein: ASSGREEGYT
J gene: TRBJ1-1; V gene: TRBV5-4; clone size: NA; CDR3 protein: ASSPPGVPEAF
J gene: TRBJ1-1; V gene: TRBV10-3; clone size: NA; CDR3 protein: AISTGSRTSTEAF
J gene: TRBJ1-1; V gene: TRBV11-2; clone size: NA; CDR3 protein: ASSLRAGTEAF
J gene: TRBJ1-3; V gene: TRBV4-1; clone size: NA; CDR3 protein: ASSQDMRDIPSLSGNTIY
J gene: TRBJ2-7; V gene: TRBV5-4; clone size: NA; CDR3 protein: ASSLLTGPGIPHYEQY
J gene: TRBJ2-7; V gene: TRBV27; clone size: NA; CDR3 protein: ASRPQGPGGLAYEQY
J gene: TRBJ2-3; V gene: TRBV18; clone size: NA; CDR3 protein: ASSPPTGGEDTQY
J gene: TRBJ1-2; V gene: TRBV20-1; clone size: NA; CDR3 protein: RAPGRGGYT
J gene: TRBJ1-1; V gene: TRBV7-8; clone size: NA; CDR3 protein: ASSLAAGRNTEAF
J gene: TRBJ2-5; V gene: TRBV6-6; clone size: NA; CDR3 protein: ASLAGGRETQY
J gene: TRBJ1-5; V gene: TRBV7-2; clone size: NA; CDR3 protein: ASSSTGGNQPQH
J gene: TRBJ1-4; V gene: TRBV28; clone size: NA; CDR3 protein: ASSLNSPGQGRLWEKLF
J gene: TRBJ2-4; V gene: TRBV29-1; clone size: NA; CDR3 protein: SVQVKVAKNIQY
J gene: TRBJ1-1; V gene: TRBV19; clone size: NA; CDR3 protein: ATSTGPNTEAF
J gene: TRBJ1-5; V gene: TRBV7-4; clone size: NA; CDR3 protein: ASSSGTGLGNQPQH
J gene: TRBJ1-4; V gene: TRBV6-1; clone size: NA; CDR3 protein: ASSEATTGSRATNEKLF
J gene: TRBJ1-3; V gene: TRBV6-1; clone size: once; CDR3 protein: ASSEGTTAGNTIY
J gene: TRBJ1-1; V gene: TRBV27; clone size: NA; CDR3 protein: ASSPGGQAF
J gene: TRBJ1-3; V gene: TRBV4-1; clone size: NA; CDR3 protein: ASSPRGSGNTIY
J gene: TRBJ1-2; V gene: TRBV27; clone size: NA; CDR3 protein: ASSYRGVNNGYT
J gene: TRBJ2-5; V gene: TRBV6-1; clone size: NA; CDR3 protein: ASSEAVTGSKY
J gene: TRBJ1-1; V gene: TRBV5-6; clone size: NA; CDR3 protein: ASSLALQGAAGTEAF